These 8 T cell receptor beta chains originate from one sample sequenced in a study of post-analysis software for immune sequencing data. Study-level results: Higher frequency in patients than in controls was seen for roughly five TRBV segments, with TRBV5-6, TRBV5-1 and TRBV20-1 among them.

Sequencing libraries made from TCR beta cDNA carried unique molecular identifiers. TCRdb processed the PCR reads anew with MiXCR; each CDR3 protein has one entry. The data hold over 150,000 distinct CDR3 sequences, with 30% observed a single time. No antigens are known for them. The sequenced sample consisted of blood. These receptors all stem from a girl aged 5-17 years with multiple sclerosis.

Note on this clonotype: At one boundary the junction diverges from the germline segment, which might be a read error. The rearrangement uses TRBV4-2 and TRBJ2-1; D is possibly TRBD1 (6 bases). The CDR3 totals 15 residues. The germline CDR1 and CDR2 sequences are LGHNA and YNFKEQ. The CDR3 reads CASSQVLGTHNAQFF. For the CDR3, the DNA is TGTGCCAGCAGCCAAGTACTCGGGACACACAATGCGCAGTTCTTC.

This clonotype was counted ten times or more. This rearrangement joins TRBV11-2 to TRBJ1-2; D is unclear. This CDR3 comprises 11 residues. The V and J ends lost 2 bases and 8 bases respectively, with 6 bases between them. Germline loops: CDR1 SGHAT, CDR2 FQNNGV. CDR3 amino acids: CASSLLNGYTF. The CDR3 DNA follows: TGTGCCAGCAGCTTATTAAACGGCTACACCTTC.

This clonotype was detected many times. This chain uses TRBV2 with TRBJ2-4, with D perhaps matching TRBD2 (6 bases). This CDR3 spans 14 amino acids. The V and J ends lost 8 bases and 0 bases respectively, with 11 bases between them. Germline V gene data show CDR1 as SNHLY and CDR2 as FYNNEI. The CDR3 DNA reads TGTGCCAGCGATGCGGGGTTAGCCAAAAACATTCAGTACTTC. It specifies CASDAGLAKNIQYF. Full variable domain (remainder filled in from reference TRBV2 and TRBJ2-4): EPEVTQTPSHQVTQMGQEVILRCVPISNHLYFYWYRQILGQKVEFLVSFYNNEISEKSEIFDDQFSVERPDGSNFTLKIRSTKLEDSAMYFCASDAGLAKNIQYFGAGTRLSVL.

The rearrangement links TRBV6-6 to TRBJ2-7, with 12 bases aligning to TRBD2. V gave up 10 bases and J gave up 7 bases; unmatched junction bases: 11. The CDR3 length is 14 residues. Germline V lookup: CDR1 MNHNY, CDR2 SVGAGI (reference sequence). In DNA form, the CDR3 reads TGTGCCACCGTGGCTAGCGGGAGGGCCGGAGAGCAGTACTTC. It yields the protein CATVASGRAGEQYF.

In this sample, this clonotype turned up many times. V gene TRBV2 combines with J gene TRBJ2-5; 10 bases align to TRBD2. Germline V gene data show CDR1 as SNHLY and CDR2 as FYNNEI. The CDR3 covers 17 residues. J was trimmed by 5 bases and V by 6 bases; bases with no gene match: 15. CDR3 in DNA: TGTGCCAGCAGCCCTGCCCTAGCGGGAGAATCCAGGGAGACCCAGTACTTC. Translating it yields CASSPALAGESRETQYF.

This chain uses TRBV27 with TRBJ2-2; D gene unclear. Germline values: CDR1 MNHEY, CDR2 SMNVEV (reference sequence). V gave up 2 bases and J gave up 6 bases, with 4 bases separating them. CDR3 length: 12 amino acids. CDR3 coding DNA: TGTGCCAGCAGTTTAGCGCCCGGGGAGCTGTTTTTT. As protein: CASSLAPGELFF.

This clonotype was observed many times. V gene TRBV3-1 combines with J gene TRBJ2-7; 7 bases map to TRBD1. This CDR3 region has 16 residues. Germline lookup yields CDR1 LGHDT and CDR2 YNNKEL (reference sequence). Trimming cost V 0 bases and J 0 bases; bases outside gene matches: 5. CDR3: CASSQDPGTDSYEQYF. The CDR3 nucleotides are TGTGCCAGCAGCCAAGATCCGGGGACAGACTCCTACGAGCAGTACTTC.

This clonotype was counted between two and nine times. This chain connects TRBV10-3 to TRBJ1-5; 10 bases match TRBD1. V dropped 4 bases and J dropped 7; count of bases not matched to a gene: 7. This CDR3 comprises 15 residues. Germline V gene sequence: CDR1 ENHRY, CDR2 SYGVKD. The CDR3: CAISVTGTGEQPQHF. The CDR3 DNA reads TGTGCCATCAGTGTAACCGGGACAGGGGAACAGCCCCAGCATTTT.